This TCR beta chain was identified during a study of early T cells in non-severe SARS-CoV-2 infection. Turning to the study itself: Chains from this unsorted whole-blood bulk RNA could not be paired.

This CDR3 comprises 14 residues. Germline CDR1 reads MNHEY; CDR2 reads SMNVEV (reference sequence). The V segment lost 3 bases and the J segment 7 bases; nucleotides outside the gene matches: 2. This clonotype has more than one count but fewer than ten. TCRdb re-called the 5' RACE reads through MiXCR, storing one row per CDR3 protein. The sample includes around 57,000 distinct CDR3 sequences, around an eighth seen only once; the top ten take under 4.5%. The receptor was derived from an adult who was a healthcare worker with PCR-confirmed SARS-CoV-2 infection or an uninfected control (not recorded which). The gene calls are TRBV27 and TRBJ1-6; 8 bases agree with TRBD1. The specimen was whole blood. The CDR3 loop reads CASSFQGANSPLHF. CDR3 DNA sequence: TGTGCCAGCAGTTTTCAGGGGGCGAATTCACCCCTCCACTTT.